Listed below are T cell receptor beta chains from one sample, sequenced in a study of identical twins. In TCRdb, the 5' RACE reads were re-called with MiXCR into one record per CDR3 protein. The sample shows over 200,000 distinct CDR3 sequences, about 10% of them seen only once. Sequencing used memory T cells sorted from blood. These TCRs come from a man in his fifties or sixties in good health. Each CDR3 is given with its conserved first and last residue. Each record gives: D gene, V gene, CDR3 length, clone size, J gene, CDR3 DNA, CDR3 protein. A D gene is named only where the DNA matches it firmly. Rows may omit the clone size; those that give it use once, few, many or a size class.

>TRBD2|TRBV6-1|13|.|TRBJ2-5
TGTGCCAGCAGCCTCGGGGGGACCGAGACCCAGTACTTC
CASSLGGTETQYF
>.|TRBV15|15|few|TRBJ1-1
TGTGCCACCAGCAGAGCTAGAGTTGTGAACACTGAAGCTTTCTTT
CATSRARVVNTEAFF
>.|TRBV15|14|many|TRBJ2-1
TGTGCCACCAGCAGGGGTCAACAGGGAAAGGAGCAGTTCTTC
CATSRGQQGKEQFF
>TRBD2|TRBV2|15|many|TRBJ2-1
TGTGCCAGCAGTGGTTCTAGCGGGAGTTTCAATGAGCAGTTCTTC
CASSGSSGSFNEQFF
>TRBD2|TRBV11-2|16|many|TRBJ2-1
TGTGCCAGCAGCTTCCCTAGCGGGGGCCTTAACAATGAGCAGTTCTTC
CASSFPSGGLNNEQFF
>.|TRBV5-1|14|many|TRBJ2-5
TGCGCCAGCAGCTTGGAGGGCGGACAAGAGACCCAGTACTTC
CASSLEGGQETQYF
>.|TRBV12-3/TRBV12-4|15|.|TRBJ2-1
TGTGCCAGCAGTTTTTTAGCGGCAGGCTACAATGAGCAGTTCTTC
CASSFLAAGYNEQFF
>.|TRBV12-3/TRBV12-4|15|many|TRBJ1-2
TGTGCCAGCAGCAGAAGGACAGCATTTAACTATGGCTACACCTTC
CASSRRTAFNYGYTF
>.|TRBV2|14|.|TRBJ2-2
TGTGCCAGCAGTGAGCTCAGAGGGCCCGGGGAGCTGTTTTTT
CASSELRGPGELFF
>.|TRBV18|12|few|TRBJ1-1
TGTGCCAGCCTTCGGTTGGACACTGAAGCTTTCTTT
CASLRLDTEAFF
>.|TRBV20-1|10|many|TRBJ1-1
TGCAGTGCGTCGGGATTGGGAGCTTTCTTT
CSASGLGAFF
>TRBD1|TRBV10-3|15|many|TRBJ1-1
TGTGCCATCAGTGCCGGGGACAGCTTGAACACTGAAGCTTTCTTT
CAISAGDSLNTEAFF
>.|TRBV4-1|15|few|TRBJ2-2
TGCGCCAGCAGCCAAGAAGCTGGGGTTGGCGGGGAGCTGTTTTTT
CASSQEAGVGGELFF
>TRBD1|TRBV4-1|18|.|TRBJ2-7
TGCGCCAGCAGCCAAGATCCTCCTCGAAGGACAGGGAATTCCGAGCAGTACTTC
CASSQDPPRRTGNSEQYF
>.|TRBV15|14|few|TRBJ2-1
TGTGCCACCAGCAGACTACAAAGGGGGAATGAGCAGTTCTTC
CATSRLQRGNEQFF
>.|TRBV28|16|.|TRBJ1-5
TGTGCCAGCAGTTTAGGGGAATGGACTGCAAATCAGCCCCAGCATTTT
CASSLGEWTANQPQHF
>TRBD1|TRBV6-1|18|.|TRBJ1-3
TGTGCCAGCAGTCCTGACAGGGGTCGGGCCAACAAAAGGAACACCATATATTTT
CASSPDRGRANKRNTIYF
>.|TRBV7-7|16|.|TRBJ2-3
TGTGCTAGCAGCCACACTCAGGGCCCTAGCACAGATACGCAGTATTTT
CASSHTQGPSTDTQYF
>.|TRBV5-1|16|many|TRBJ2-3
TGCGCCAGCAGCTTACCCGCGAGACTTACAGGGACAAAGTGGTATTTT
CASSLPARLTGTKWYF
>TRBD1|TRBV11-2|18|.|TRBJ2-4
TGTGCCAGCGGTGGACAGGGGGCATCGACTTTCGCCAAAAACATTCAGTACTTC
CASGGQGASTFAKNIQYF
>TRBD2|TRBV11-1|17|many|TRBJ2-7
TGTGCCAGCAGCTTGGTCACCGGGACTAGCGGGAGGTACGAGCAGTACTTC
CASSLVTGTSGRYEQYF
>.|TRBV20-1|12|.|TRBJ2-3
TGCAGTGTGCCAGGTAGCACAGATACGCAGTATTTT
CSVPGSTDTQYF
>.|TRBV20-1|12|many|TRBJ2-5
TGCAGTGCCCCTGGGACTCCCGAGGGCCAGTACTTC
CSAPGTPEGQYF
>.|TRBV2|15|.|TRBJ1-4
TGTGCCAGCAGTGTTCTTCAGGGCTTGGGTGAAAAACTGTTTTTT
CASSVLQGLGEKLFF
>TRBD1|TRBV29-1|15|many|TRBJ2-3
TGCAGCGTTGAAACCGGGACAGGTAGCACAGATACGCAGTATTTT
CSVETGTGSTDTQYF
>.|TRBV5-1|15|few|TRBJ1-1
TGCGCCAGCAGCTTGGAGGTGGGTTCGAACACTGAAGCTTTCTTT
CASSLEVGSNTEAFF
>.|TRBV27|15|many|TRBJ2-5
TGTGCCAGCAGTTTCGCAGGGGCCCTTGGAGAGACCCAGTACTTC
CASSFAGALGETQYF
>TRBD1|TRBV20-1|14|.|TRBJ2-7
TGCAGTGCTAGAGATCCAGACAGGGCTTACGAGCAGTACTTC
CSARDPDRAYEQYF
>.|TRBV9|17|few|TRBJ2-2
TGTGCCAGCAGTATTGCCCGTGTACAGGGAGGCACCGGGGAGCTGTTTTTT
CASSIARVQGGTGELFF
>.|TRBV4-2|16|many|TRBJ2-3
TGTGCCAGCAGCCAGATAGGCCAGGGGATTACAGATACGCAGTATTTT
CASSQIGQGITDTQYF
>.|TRBV20-1|11|many|TRBJ2-1
TGCAGTGCTCGGGACTACAATGAGCAGTTCTTC
CSARDYNEQFF
>.|TRBV12-3/TRBV12-4|15|many|TRBJ2-7
TGTGCCAGCAGAGGAGACGGACTTGGGTCGAGGGAGCAGTACTTC
CASRGDGLGSREQYF
>TRBD2|TRBV10-3|14|many|TRBJ2-7
TGTGCCATCAGTGAGTTAGCGGGATTAGACGAGCAGTACTTC
CAISELAGLDEQYF
>TRBD2|TRBV10-2|15|.|TRBJ2-3
TGCGCCAGCAGTGAGTCGGGACTAGCTGGGATCACGCAGTATTTT
CASSESGLAGITQYF
>.|TRBV12-3/TRBV12-4|13|few|TRBJ2-2
TGTGCCGGATCGCAGGCGAACGCCGGGGAGCTGTTTTTT
CAGSQANAGELFF
>TRBD2|TRBV5-1|16|many|TRBJ2-1
TGCGCCAGCAGCTTGGTTGGGACTAGCGGTTTCTTCGAGCAGTTCTTC
CASSLVGTSGFFEQFF
>TRBD1|TRBV15|15|few|TRBJ2-3
TGTGCCACCAGCAGAGGGGTGGGGACAGAAGATACGCAGTATTTT
CATSRGVGTEDTQYF
>TRBD1|TRBV30|16|.|TRBJ2-1
TGTGCCTGGGTCAAGACTACGGGACAGTCTTACAATGAGCAGTTCTTC
CAWVKTTGQSYNEQFF
>TRBD2|TRBV12-3/TRBV12-4|16|few|TRBJ2-2
TGTGCCAGCAGAATTAGCGGGGGGCCAAACACCGGGGAGCTGTTTTTT
CASRISGGPNTGELFF
>.|TRBV20-1|17|many|TRBJ1-5
TGCAGTGGAACGGGACCCCCGAGGGGTGATAGCAATCAGCCCCAGCATTTT
CSGTGPPRGDSNQPQHF
>.|TRBV20-1|13|many|TRBJ2-1
TGCAGTGCTAGATTCCTCCATGGGACCGGGGAGTTCTTC
CSARFLHGTGEFF
>.|TRBV3-1|13|many|TRBJ2-1
TGTGCCAGCAGCGAGAGCGGTAGGAATGAGCAGTTCTTC
CASSESGRNEQFF
>.|TRBV5-6|12|many|TRBJ2-2
TGTGCCAGCAGCTCGGCGGTCGGGGAGCTGTTTTTT
CASSSAVGELFF
>.|TRBV5-5|16|.|TRBJ2-2
TGTGCCAGCAGCTTGTCGCCAGGGCTGAACACCGGGGAGCTGTTTTTT
CASSLSPGLNTGELFF
>.|TRBV7-3|15|.|TRBJ2-1
TGTGCCAGCAGCCCGACTAGGGGCTCCTACAATGAGCAGTTCTTC
CASSPTRGSYNEQFF
>.|TRBV7-2|13|.|TRBJ2-3
TGTGCCAGCAGCGACTCGATCGCTAGTACGCAGTATTTT
CASSDSIASTQYF
>TRBD2|TRBV20-1|17|few|TRBJ2-7
TGCAGGGCAACAGGTTCGGGGCTAGCGGGAACCACCGGCGAGCAGTACTTC
CRATGSGLAGTTGEQYF
>.|TRBV6-5|14|few|TRBJ2-2
TGTGCCAGCAGTTACTCAAATTGGTCCGGGGAGCTGTTTTTT
CASSYSNWSGELFF
>.|TRBV5-6|13|many|TRBJ1-4
TGTGCCAGCAGCTTGCCTACAGGAGAAAAACTGTTTTTT
CASSLPTGEKLFF
>TRBD1|TRBV2|14|many|TRBJ2-7
TGTGCCAGCAACTTGGCAGGGGGTCCCTACGAGCAGTACTTC
CASNLAGGPYEQYF
>.|TRBV9|13|many|TRBJ2-7
TGTGCCAGCAGCCCCTATGGGGGATACGAGCAGTACTTC
CASSPYGGYEQYF
>TRBD1|TRBV10-3|17|many|TRBJ2-5
TGTGCCATCAGGAAAACAACCGGGACAGGGGCCGAAGAGACCCAGTACTTC
CAIRKTTGTGAEETQYF
>.|TRBV18|14|.|TRBJ2-2
TGTGCCAGCTCACCGACGGGAAACACCGGGGAGCTGTTTTTT
CASSPTGNTGELFF
>.|TRBV20-1|10|many|TRBJ2-1
TGCAGTGCTAATGGGTATGAGCAGTTCTTC
CSANGYEQFF
>TRBD1|TRBV6-2/TRBV6-3|16|.|TRBJ1-5
TGTGCCAGCAGTGGGAGGAAGGGGGCGTTAGGGCAGCCCCAGCATTTT
CASSGRKGALGQPQHF
>.|TRBV27|14|many|TRBJ2-7
TGTGCCAGCAGTTTAGGCAGGTGGTCCTACGAGCAGTACTTC
CASSLGRWSYEQYF
>.|TRBV29-1|14|many|TRBJ2-2
TGCAGCGTTGGGAACAGGGTTAACACCGGGGAGCTGTTTTTT
CSVGNRVNTGELFF
>TRBD1|TRBV28|15|few|TRBJ2-1
TGTGCCATCCACGGACAGGGGAGCTCCTACAATGAGCAGTTCTTC
CAIHGQGSSYNEQFF
>.|TRBV14|18|few|TRBJ2-7
TGTGCCAGCAGCCAAGGGTATCCGGGACAACCCAATTTCCACGAGCAGTACTTC
CASSQGYPGQPNFHEQYF